This T cell receptor (beta chain) originates from a study of patients and donors after allogeneic stem cell transplantation (TCRdb year 2020). Library method: RT-PCR. Sequenced using a NextSeq 550. TCRdb reprocessing: public reads trimmed at Q25 with fastp, clones called with MiXCR, in-frame beta chains kept. Every distinct CDR3 protein forms one entry, paired with its most common genes and DNA. This sample has about 400,000 distinct CDR3 sequences in its table, and 16% of those were observed once. The ten biggest clones cover 7.2% of the sample. With respect to this clonotype: The antigen it recognizes is unknown. No much larger clone is present one base from it, and per-base qualities are unavailable.

Its CDR3 holds 14 amino acids, cysteine through phenylalanine. Just CDR3 DNA is preserved here, 42 bases in frame from base 1. The germline V gene gives CDR1 as SGDLS and CDR2 as YYNGEE. V was cut back by 0 bases and J by 0 bases, leaving a gap of 6 bases between them. This clonotype was obtained from a human donor who was either an allogeneic HSCT recipient or a stem cell or donor lymphocyte infusion donor (not recorded which). It is not recorded whose cells these are; they may come from a transplant donor. The sample taken for sequencing was blood, either unsorted or a sorted T cell fraction (not recorded which). The sequence links TRBV9 to TRBJ1-1; no confident D gene assignment can be made. The sequenced DNA is TGTGCCAGCAGCGTAGCCGGGCTGAACACTGAAGCTTTCTTT. The encoded protein is CASSVAGLNTEAFF.